This record covers a single TCR beta chain. This CDR3 is 17 amino acids long. Trimming removed 3 bases from V and 3 bases from J; junction bases left unmatched: 8. The germline V gene has CDR1 MGHRA and CDR2 YSYEKL. The data were produced by immunoSEQ multiplex PCR, yet TCRdb's version contains in-frame clones alone and is incomplete. Among tens of thousands of clones listed, approximately 85% were seen once. This specimen belongs to a study of blood T cell repertoires in COVID-19. Sequenced material: peripheral blood. The TCR comes from a human donor in a cohort sampled during active COVID-19. This chain links TRBV4-1 with TRBJ2-1; 10 bases map to TRBD2. CDR3 amino acids: CASSHGTSEVIYNEQFF. CDR3 sequence (DNA): TGCGCCAGCAGCCATGGGACTAGCGAGGTGATCTACAATGAGCAGTTCTTC.